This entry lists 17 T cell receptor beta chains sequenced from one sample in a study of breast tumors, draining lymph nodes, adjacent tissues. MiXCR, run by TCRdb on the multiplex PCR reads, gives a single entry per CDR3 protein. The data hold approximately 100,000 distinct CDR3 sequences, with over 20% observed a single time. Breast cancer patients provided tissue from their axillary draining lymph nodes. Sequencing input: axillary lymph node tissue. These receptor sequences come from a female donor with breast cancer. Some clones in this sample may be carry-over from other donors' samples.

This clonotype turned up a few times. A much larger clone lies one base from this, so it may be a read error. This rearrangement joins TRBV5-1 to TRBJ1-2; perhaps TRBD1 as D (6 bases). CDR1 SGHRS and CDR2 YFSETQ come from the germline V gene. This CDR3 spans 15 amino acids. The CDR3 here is CASGLGDTTNYGYTF. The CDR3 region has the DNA TGCGCCAGCGGCTTGGGGGACACTACTAACTATGGCTACACCTTC.

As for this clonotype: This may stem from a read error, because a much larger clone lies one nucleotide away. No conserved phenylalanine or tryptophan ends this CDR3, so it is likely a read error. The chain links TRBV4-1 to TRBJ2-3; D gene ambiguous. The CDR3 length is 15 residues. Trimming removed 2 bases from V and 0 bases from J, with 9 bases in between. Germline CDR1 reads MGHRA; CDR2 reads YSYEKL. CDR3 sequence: CASSQLDVSTDTQYS. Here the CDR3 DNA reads TGCGCCAGCAGCCAACTAGACGTTAGCACAGATACGCAGTATTCT.

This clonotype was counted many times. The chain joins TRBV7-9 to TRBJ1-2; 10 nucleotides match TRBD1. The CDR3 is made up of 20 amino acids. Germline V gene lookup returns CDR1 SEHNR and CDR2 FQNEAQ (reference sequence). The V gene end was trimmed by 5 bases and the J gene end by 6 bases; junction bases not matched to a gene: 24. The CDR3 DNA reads TGTGCCAGCAGCCCCCATTTTGTCGGGACAGGGGAAGAACAATGGGATGGCTACACCTTC. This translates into CASSPHFVGTGEEQWDGYTF.

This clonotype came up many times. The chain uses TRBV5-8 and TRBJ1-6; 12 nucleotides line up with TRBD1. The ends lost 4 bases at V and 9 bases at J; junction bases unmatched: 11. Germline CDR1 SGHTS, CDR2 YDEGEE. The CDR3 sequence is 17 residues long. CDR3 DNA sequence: TGTGCCAGCAGCGCGCCGAGGGACAGGGGGCTTGGTTCACCCCTCCACTTT. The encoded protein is CASSAPRDRGLGSPLHF.

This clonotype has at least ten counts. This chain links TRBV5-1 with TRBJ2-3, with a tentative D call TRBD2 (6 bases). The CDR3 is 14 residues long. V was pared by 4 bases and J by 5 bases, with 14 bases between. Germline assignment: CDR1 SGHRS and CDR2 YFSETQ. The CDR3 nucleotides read TGCGCCAGCAGCGCCCGGGACTCTGGAGATACGCAGTATTTT. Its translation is CASSARDSGDTQYF.

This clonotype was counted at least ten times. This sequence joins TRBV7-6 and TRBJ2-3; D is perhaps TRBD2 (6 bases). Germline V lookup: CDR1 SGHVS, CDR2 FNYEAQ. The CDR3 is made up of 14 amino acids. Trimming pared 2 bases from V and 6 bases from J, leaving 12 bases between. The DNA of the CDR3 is TGTGCCAGCAGCTTACTCCTTCGGGAGGATACGCAGTATTTT. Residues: CASSLLLREDTQYF.

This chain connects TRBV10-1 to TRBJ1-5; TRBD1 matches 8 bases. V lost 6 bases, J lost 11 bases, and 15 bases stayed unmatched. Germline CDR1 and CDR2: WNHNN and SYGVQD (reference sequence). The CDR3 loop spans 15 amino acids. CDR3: CASRSLQGVKSAQHF. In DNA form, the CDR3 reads TGCGCCAGCAGATCACTACAGGGGGTGAAATCAGCCCAGCATTTT.

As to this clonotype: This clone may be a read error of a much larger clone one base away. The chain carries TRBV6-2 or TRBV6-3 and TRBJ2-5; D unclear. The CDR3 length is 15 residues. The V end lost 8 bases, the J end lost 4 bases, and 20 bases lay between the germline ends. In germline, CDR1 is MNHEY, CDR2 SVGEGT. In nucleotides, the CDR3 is TGTGCCAGCGTGTCGGCCCGACCGAAAGTAGAGACCCAGTACTTC. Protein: CASVSARPKVETQYF.

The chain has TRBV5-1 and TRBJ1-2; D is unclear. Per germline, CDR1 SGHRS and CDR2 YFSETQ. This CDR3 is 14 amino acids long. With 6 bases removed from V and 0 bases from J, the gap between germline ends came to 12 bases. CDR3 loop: CASTVGDTNYGYTF. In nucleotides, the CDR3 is TGCGCCAGCACCGTTGGGGATACTAACTATGGCTACACCTTC.

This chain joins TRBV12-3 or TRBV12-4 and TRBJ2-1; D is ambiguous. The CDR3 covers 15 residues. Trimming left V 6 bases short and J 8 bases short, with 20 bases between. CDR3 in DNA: TGTGCCAGCAGCCCATATGGCGAGCAACTCGATGAGCAGTTCTTC. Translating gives CASSPYGEQLDEQFF.

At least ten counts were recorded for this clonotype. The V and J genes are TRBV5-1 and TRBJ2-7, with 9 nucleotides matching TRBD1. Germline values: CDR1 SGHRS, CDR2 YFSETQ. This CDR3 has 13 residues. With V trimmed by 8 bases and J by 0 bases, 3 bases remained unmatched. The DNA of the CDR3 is TGCGCCAGTTCGACAGGGGGCTCCTACGAGCAGTACTTC. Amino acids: CASSTGGSYEQYF.

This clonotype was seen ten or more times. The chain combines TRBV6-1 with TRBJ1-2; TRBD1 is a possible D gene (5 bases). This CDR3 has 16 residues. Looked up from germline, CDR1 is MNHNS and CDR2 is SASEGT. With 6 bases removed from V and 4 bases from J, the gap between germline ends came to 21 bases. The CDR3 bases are TGTGCCAGCAGACAAACCTTCGGGACGTTCGGCTATGGCTACACCTTC. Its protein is CASRQTFGTFGYGYTF.

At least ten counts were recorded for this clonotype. CDR3 sequence reads: CASSPRGGAYEQYF. The DNA of the CDR3 is TGTGCCAGTAGCCCCAGAGGGGGCGCCTACGAGCAGTACTTC. The rearrangement links TRBV19 to TRBJ2-7; 7 bases align to TRBD1. The ends lost 6 bases at V and 2 bases at J; junction bases unmatched: 7. From germline, CDR1 is LNHDA and CDR2 SQIVND (reference sequence). The CDR3 is 14 residues long.

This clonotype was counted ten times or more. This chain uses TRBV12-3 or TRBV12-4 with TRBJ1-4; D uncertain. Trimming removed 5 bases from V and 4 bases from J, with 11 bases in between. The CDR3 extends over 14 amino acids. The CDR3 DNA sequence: TGTGCCAGCAGTCCTGGGAGGTTTAATGAAAAACTGTTTTTT. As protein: CASSPGRFNEKLFF.

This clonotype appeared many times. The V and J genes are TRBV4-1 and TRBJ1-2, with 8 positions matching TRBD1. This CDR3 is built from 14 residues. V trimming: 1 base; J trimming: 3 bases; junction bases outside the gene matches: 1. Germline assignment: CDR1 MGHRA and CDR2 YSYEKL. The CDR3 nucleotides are TGCGCCAGCAGCCAAGTACAGGGGGACTATGGCTACACCTTC. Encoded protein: CASSQVQGDYGYTF.

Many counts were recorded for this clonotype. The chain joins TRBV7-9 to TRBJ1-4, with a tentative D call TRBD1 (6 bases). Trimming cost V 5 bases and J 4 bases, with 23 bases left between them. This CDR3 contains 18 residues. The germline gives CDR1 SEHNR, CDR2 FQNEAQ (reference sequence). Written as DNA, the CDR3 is TGTGCCAGCAGCACGTTTCTGGGGGCCTTAGCCCTTAATGAAAAACTGTTTTTT. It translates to CASSTFLGALALNEKLFF.

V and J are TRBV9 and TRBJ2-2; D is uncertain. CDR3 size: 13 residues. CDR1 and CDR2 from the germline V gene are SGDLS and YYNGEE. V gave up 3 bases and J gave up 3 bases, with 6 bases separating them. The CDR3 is CASSAGYTGELFF. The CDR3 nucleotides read TGTGCCAGCAGCGCCGGGTACACCGGGGAGCTGTTTTTT.